This TCR beta chain was documented in a study of blood T cell repertoires in COVID-19. Study context: The samples span acute and convalescent COVID-19 from the United States, Italy and Spain. PBMCs, B-cell-depleted T cells, or T cells provided the cDNA or gDNA that made up the material.

Original data processing: Amplification of reference gene primers was used by the study to estimate nucleated cell counts. Profiled with immunoSEQ multiplex PCR; TCRdb holds only in-frame clones, not every one. For V, J and clone size, that table is used; D and trimming come from the DNA. The sample has 30,000 to 50,000 clones; around 93% are singletons. Germline values: CDR1 MNHEY, CDR2 SMNVEV (reference sequence). Trimming took off 0 bases at V and 4 bases at J, with 14 bases between the two ends. This CDR3 is 16 amino acids long. Sample: peripheral blood. The TCR comes from a woman aged 30 to 39 in a cohort sampled during active COVID-19. V usage is TRBV27 and J usage is TRBJ2-3; maybe TRBD1 (6 bases). The CDR3 protein is CASSLSRQVRADTQYF. CDR3 coding DNA: TGTGCCAGCAGTTTATCCCGACAGGTTCGCGCAGATACGCAGTATTTT.